This TCR beta chain is drawn from a study of T-cell reconstitution after alpha-beta-depleted transplantation in children. This clonotype was observed many times. In germline, CDR1 is LGHDT, CDR2 YNNKEL (reference sequence). This CDR3 region has 14 residues. The V gene lost 3 bases and the J gene lost 0 bases, with 9 bases spanning the gap. Researchers prepared the TCRbeta library using unique molecular identifiers, the study reports. TCRdb reanalysed the PCR reads using MiXCR and keeps one entry per CDR3 protein. The sample lists roughly 89,000 distinct CDR3 sequences, less than 15% occurring once. The receptor was derived from a human donor who donated a stem cell graft to a child with inherited bone marrow failure. The input for sequencing was PBMCs from the stem cell graft donor, taken from the stem cell graft. The J gene is TRBJ2-7, the V gene TRBV3-1; a weak D match, TRBD2 (6 bases). The chain's CDR3 is CASSHLGSSYEQYF. The CDR3 nucleotides are TGTGCCAGCAGCCATCTCGGGAGCTCCTACGAGCAGTACTTC.